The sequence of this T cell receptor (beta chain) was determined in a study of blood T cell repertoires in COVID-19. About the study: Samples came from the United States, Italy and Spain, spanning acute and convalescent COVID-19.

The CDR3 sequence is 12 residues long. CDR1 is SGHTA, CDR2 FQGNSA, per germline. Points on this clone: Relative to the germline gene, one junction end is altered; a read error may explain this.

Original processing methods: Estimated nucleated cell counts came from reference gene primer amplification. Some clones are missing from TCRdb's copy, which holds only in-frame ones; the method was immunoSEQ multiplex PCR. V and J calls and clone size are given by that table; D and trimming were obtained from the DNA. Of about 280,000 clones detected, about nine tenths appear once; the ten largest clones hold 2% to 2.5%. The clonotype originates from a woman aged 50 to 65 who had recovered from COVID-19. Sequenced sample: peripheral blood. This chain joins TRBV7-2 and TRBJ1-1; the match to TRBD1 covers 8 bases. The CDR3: CASSSSGGAIIF. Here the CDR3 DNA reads TGTGCCAGCAGCTCATCAGGGGGCGCGATAATCTTT.